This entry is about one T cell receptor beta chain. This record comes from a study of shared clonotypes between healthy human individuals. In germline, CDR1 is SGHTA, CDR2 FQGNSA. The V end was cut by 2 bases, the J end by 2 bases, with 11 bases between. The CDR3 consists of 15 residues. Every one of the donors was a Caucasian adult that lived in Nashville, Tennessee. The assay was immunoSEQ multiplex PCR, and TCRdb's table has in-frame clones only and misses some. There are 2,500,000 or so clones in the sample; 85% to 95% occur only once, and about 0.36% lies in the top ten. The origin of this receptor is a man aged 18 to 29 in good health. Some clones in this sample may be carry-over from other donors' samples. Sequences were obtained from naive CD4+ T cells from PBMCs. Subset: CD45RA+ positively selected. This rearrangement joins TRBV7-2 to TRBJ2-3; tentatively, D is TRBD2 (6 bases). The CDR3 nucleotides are TGTGCCAGCAGCTTATTGGCGGGACCCACAGATACGCAGTATTTT. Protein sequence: CASSLLAGPTDTQYF.